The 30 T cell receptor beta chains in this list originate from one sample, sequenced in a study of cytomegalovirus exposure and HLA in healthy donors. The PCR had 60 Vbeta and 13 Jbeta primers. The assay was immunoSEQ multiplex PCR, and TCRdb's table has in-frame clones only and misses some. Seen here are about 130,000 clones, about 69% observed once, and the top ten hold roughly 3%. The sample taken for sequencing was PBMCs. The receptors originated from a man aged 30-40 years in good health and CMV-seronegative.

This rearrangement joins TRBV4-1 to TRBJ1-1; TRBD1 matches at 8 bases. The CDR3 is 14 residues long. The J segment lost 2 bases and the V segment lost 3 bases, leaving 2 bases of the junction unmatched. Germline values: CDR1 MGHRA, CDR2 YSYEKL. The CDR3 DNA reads TGCGCCAGCAGCCAGGGACAGGTCAACACTGAAGCTTTCTTT. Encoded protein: CASSQGQVNTEAFF.

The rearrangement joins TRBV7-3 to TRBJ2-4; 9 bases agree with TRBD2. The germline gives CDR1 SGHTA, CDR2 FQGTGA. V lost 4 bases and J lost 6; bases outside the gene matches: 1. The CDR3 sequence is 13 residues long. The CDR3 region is CASSSTSGNIQYF. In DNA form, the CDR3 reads TGTGCCAGCAGCTCGACTAGCGGAAACATTCAGTACTTC.

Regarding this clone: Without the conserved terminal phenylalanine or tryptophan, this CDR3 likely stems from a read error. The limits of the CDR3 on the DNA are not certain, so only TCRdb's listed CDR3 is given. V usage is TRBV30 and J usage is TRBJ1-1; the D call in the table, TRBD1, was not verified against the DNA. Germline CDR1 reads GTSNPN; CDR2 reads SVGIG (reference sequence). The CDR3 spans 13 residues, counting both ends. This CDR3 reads CAHTYNWQGEALV.

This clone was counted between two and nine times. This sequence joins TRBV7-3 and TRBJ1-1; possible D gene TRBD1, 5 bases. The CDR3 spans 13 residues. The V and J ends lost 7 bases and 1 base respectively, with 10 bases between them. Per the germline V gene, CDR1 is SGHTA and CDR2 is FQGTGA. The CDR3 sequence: CASKDNPNTEAFF. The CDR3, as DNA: TGTGCCAGCAAGGACAACCCGAACACTGAAGCTTTCTTT.

The CDR3 is CASSYGGFGNQPQHF. CDR3 in DNA: TGTGCCAGCAGTTACGGGGGGTTTGGCAATCAGCCCCAGCATTTT. The gene calls are TRBV6-6 and TRBJ1-5, with D perhaps matching TRBD1 (5 bases). Looked up from germline, CDR1 is MNHNY and CDR2 is SVGAGI (reference sequence). This CDR3 contains 15 residues. V gave up 2 bases and J gave up 2 bases, with 10 bases separating them.

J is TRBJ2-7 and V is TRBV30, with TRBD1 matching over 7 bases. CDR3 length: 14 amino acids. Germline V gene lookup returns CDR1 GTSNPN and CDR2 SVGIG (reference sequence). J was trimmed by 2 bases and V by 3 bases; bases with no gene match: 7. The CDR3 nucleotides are TGTGCCTGGAGCGAGGACAGGATCACCTACGAGCAGTACTTC. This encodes CAWSEDRITYEQYF.

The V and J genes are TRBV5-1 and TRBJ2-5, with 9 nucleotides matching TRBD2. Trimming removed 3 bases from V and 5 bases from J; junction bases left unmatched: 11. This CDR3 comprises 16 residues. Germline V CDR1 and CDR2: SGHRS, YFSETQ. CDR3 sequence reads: CASSSSGGRGWETQYF. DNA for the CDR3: TGCGCCAGCAGCTCTAGTGGCGGGAGGGGATGGGAGACCCAGTACTTC.

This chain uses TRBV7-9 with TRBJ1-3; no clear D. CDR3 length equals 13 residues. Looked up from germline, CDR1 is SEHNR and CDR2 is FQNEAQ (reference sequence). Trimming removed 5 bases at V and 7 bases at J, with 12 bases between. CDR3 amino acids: CASSPLEANTIYF. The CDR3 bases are TGTGCCAGCAGCCCGCTGGAGGCGAACACCATATATTTT.

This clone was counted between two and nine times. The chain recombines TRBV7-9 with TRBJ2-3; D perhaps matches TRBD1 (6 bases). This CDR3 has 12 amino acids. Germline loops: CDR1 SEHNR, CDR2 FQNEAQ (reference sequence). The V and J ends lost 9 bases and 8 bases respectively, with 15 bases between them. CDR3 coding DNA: TGTGCCAGTGGAAAAATAGGGGGTACGCAGTATTTT. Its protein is CASGKIGGTQYF.

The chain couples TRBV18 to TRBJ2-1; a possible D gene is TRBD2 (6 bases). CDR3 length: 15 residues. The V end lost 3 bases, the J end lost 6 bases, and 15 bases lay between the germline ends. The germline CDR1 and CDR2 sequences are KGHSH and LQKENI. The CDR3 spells CASSPLASVLNEQFF. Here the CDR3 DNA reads TGTGCCAGCTCACCCCTGGCTAGCGTCCTCAATGAGCAGTTCTTC.

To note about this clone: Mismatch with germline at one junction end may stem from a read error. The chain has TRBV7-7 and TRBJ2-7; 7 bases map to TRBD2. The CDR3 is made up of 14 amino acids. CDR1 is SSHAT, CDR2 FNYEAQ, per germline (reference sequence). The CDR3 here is CASSAGVSPGEQYF. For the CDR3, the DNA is TGTGCTAGCAGCGCGGGGGTATCTCCGGGCGAGCAGTACTTC.

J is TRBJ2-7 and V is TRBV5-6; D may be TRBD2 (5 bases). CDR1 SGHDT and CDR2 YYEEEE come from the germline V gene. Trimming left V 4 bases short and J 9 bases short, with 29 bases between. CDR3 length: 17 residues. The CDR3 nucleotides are TGTGCCAGCAGCACCGGAGGACGGGCGCGAAGCACGGCGGCGCAGTACTTC. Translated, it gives CASSTGGRARSTAAQYF.

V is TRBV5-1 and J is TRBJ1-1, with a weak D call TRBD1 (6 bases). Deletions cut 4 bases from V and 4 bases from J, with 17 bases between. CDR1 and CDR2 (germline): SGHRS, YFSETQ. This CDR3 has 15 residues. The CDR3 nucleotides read TGCGCCAGCAGCGGCCCGGGGGGAGGGGGCACTGAAGCTTTCTTT. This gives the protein CASSGPGGGGTEAFF.

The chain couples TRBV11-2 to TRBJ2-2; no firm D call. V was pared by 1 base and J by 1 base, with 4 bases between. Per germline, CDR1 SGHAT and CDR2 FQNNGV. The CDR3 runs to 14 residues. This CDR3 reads CASSLAQNTGELFF. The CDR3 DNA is TGTGCCAGCAGCTTAGCCCAGAACACCGGGGAGCTGTTTTTT.

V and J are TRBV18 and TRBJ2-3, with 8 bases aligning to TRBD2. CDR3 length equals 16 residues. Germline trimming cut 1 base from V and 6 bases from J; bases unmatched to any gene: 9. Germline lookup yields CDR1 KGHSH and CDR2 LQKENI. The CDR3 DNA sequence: TGTGCCAGCTCACCACGAAGCGGGGGCACGTCGGATACGCAGTATTTT. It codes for CASSPRSGGTSDTQYF.

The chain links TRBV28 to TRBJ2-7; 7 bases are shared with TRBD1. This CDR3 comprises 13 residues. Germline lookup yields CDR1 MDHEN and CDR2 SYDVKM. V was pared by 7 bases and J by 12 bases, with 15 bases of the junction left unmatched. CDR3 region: CASTARTDRWTYF. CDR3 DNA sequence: TGTGCCAGCACCGCCCGAACGGACAGGTGGACGTACTTC. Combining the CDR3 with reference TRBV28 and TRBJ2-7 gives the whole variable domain DVKVTQSSRYLVKRTGEKVFLECVQDMDHENMFWYRQDPGLGLRLIYFSYDVKMKEKGDIPEGYSVSREKKERFSLILESASTNQTSMYLCASTARTDRWTYFGPGTRLTVT.

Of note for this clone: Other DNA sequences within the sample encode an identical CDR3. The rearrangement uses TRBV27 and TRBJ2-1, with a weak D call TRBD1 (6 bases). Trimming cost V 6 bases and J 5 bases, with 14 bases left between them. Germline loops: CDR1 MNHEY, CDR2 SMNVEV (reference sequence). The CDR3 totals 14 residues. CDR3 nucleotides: TGTGCCAGCAGAAAAGGGGGAGTAAACAATGAGCAGTTCTTC. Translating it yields CASRKGGVNNEQFF.

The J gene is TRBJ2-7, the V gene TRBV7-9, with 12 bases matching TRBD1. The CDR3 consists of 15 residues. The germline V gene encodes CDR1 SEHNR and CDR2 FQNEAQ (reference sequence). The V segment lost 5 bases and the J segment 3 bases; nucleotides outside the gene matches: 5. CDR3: CASSLGTGGIYEQYF. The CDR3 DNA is TGTGCCAGCAGCCTCGGGACAGGGGGCATCTACGAGCAGTACTTC. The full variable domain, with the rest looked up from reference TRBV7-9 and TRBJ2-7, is DTGVSQNPRHKITKRGQNVTFRCDPISEHNRLYWYRQTLGQGPEFLTYFQNEAQLEKSRLLSDRFSAERPKGSFSTLEIQRTEQGDSAMYLCASSLGTGGIYEQYFGPGTRLTVT.

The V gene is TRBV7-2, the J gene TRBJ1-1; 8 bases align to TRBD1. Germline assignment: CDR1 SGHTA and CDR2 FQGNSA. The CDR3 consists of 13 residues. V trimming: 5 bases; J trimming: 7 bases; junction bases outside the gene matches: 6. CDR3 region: CASSRGQGREAFF. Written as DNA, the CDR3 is TGTGCCAGCAGCCGAGGACAGGGCCGTGAAGCTTTCTTT.

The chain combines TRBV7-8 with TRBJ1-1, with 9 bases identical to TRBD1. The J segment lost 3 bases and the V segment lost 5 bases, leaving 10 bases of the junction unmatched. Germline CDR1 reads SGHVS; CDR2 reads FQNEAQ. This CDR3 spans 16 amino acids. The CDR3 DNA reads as TGTGCCAGCAGCCATCCCCCGTGGACAGGGGACACTGAAGCTTTCTTT. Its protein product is CASSHPPWTGDTEAFF.

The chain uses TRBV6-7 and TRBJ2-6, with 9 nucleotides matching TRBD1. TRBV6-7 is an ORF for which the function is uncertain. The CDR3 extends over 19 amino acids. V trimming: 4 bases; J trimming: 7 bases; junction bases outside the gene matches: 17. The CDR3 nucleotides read TGTGCCAGCAGTTGCCTCACCGGGACAGGGCCCTTATGCGCCAACGTCCTGACTTTC. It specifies CASSCLTGTGPLCANVLTF.

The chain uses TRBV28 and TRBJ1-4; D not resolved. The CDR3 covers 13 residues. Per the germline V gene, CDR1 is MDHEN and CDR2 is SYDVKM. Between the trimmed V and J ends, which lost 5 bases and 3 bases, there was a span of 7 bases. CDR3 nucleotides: TGTGCCAGCAGTAGAGAGTCTAATGAAAAACTGTTTTTT. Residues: CASSRESNEKLFF.

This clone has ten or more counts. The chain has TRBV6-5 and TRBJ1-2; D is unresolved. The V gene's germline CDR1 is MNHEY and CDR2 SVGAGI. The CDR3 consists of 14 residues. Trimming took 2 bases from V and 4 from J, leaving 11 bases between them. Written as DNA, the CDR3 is TGTGCCAGCAGTTACGCCACTACCGGCTATGGCTACACCTTC. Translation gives CASSYATTGYGYTF.

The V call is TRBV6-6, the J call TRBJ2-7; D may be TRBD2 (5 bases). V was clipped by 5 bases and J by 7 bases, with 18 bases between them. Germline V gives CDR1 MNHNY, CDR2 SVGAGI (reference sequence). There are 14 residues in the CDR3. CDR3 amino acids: CASSGGYSVWEQYF. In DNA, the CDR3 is TGTGCCAGCAGTGGCGGGTATTCGGTGTGGGAGCAGTACTTC.

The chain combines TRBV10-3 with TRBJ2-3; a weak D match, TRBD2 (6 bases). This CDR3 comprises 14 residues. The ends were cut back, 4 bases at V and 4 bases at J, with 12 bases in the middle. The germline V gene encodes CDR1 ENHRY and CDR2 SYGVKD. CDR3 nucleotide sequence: TGTGCCATCAGTGGGTCTAGCGAGGCAGATACGCAGTATTTT. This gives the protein CAISGSSEADTQYF.

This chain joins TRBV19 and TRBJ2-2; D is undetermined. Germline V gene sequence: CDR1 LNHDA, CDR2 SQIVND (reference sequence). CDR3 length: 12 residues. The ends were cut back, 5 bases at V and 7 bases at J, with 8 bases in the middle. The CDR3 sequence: CASSPPVGELFF. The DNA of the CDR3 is TGTGCCAGTAGTCCCCCGGTCGGGGAGCTGTTTTTT.

The CDR3 DNA follows: TGCGCCAGCAGCTGGACTAGCGGGGGGCCCGGGGAGCTGTTTTTT. Encoded protein: CASSWTSGGPGELFF. The V and J genes are TRBV5-1 and TRBJ2-2; 14 positions match TRBD2. The ends lost 3 bases at V and 6 bases at J; junction bases unmatched: 1. This CDR3 region has 15 residues. Germline V CDR1 and CDR2: SGHRS, YFSETQ.

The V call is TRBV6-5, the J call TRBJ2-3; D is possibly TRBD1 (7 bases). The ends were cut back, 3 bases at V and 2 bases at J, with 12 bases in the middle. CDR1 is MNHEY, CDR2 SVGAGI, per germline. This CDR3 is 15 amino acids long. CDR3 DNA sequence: TGTGCCAGCAGTTATGGAGGGGGCAACACAGATACGCAGTATTTT. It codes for CASSYGGGNTDTQYF.

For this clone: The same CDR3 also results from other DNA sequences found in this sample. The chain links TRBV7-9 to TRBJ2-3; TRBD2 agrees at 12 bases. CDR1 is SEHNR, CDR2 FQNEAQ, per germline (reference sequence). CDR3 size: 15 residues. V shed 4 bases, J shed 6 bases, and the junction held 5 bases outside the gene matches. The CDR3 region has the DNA TGTGCCAGCAGCTCTAGCGGGGGGGCCGCCGATACGCAGTATTTT. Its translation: CASSSSGGAADTQYF.

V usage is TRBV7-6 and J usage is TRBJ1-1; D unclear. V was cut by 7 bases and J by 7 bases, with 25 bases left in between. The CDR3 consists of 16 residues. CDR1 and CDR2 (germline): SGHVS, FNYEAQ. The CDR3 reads CASTHPGIHVTGEAFF. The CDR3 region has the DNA TGTGCCAGCACCCACCCCGGGATCCACGTAACGGGTGAAGCTTTCTTT.